These T cell receptor beta chains were read from a single sample in a study of blood T cell repertoires in COVID-19. This table comes from immunoSEQ multiplex PCR, and its TCRdb copy is limited to in-frame clones, with some not included. The sample includes 200,000 to 250,000 clones, about four fifths of them seen just once. The sequenced sample was peripheral blood. Receptors originate from a man at least 80 years old with acute or convalescent COVID-19. Both conserved end residues are part of each CDR3. D genes are given only for firm matches. Some rows have no size entry. The others give once, few or many, or a class for an expanded clone.

j_call clone_size v_call d_call cdr3_aa cdr3_nt
TRBJ1-6 once TRBV11-1 . CASSPDSGSPLHF TGTGCCAGCAGCCCGGACAGTGGGTCACCCCTCCACTTT
TRBJ1-3 once TRBV6-2/TRBV6-3 TRBD1 CASSYSYRDRRSGNTIYF TGTGCCAGCAGTTACTCCTACCGGGACAGGAGGTCCGGAAACACCATATATTTT
TRBJ1-2 . TRBV20-1 . CSASRQAQGISGYTF TGCAGTGCTAGTCGGCAGGCACAGGGAATTAGTGGCTACACCTTC
TRBJ2-3 . TRBV5-1 . CASSLGIDTQYF TGCGCCAGCAGCTTGGGTATAGATACGCAGTATTTT
TRBJ1-1 . TRBV7-9 . CASSLRSLTFF TGTGCCAGCAGCTTACGGTCTTTGACTTTCTTT
TRBJ2-3 . TRBV5-1 TRBD2 CASSRTSGGAIDTQYF TGCGCCAGCAGCCGGACTAGCGGGGGGGCCATAGATACGCAGTATTTT
TRBJ2-3 . TRBV7-2 . CASSLDSRDTQYF TGTGCCAGCAGCTTAGACTCACGGGATACGCAGTATTTT
TRBJ2-7 . TRBV5-6 . CASRGRGRAYEQYF TGTGCCAGCAGGGGGCGAGGCAGGGCCTACGAGCAGTACTTC
TRBJ1-2 . TRBV27 TRBD1 CASSSSGTGGYGYTF TGTGCCAGCAGTTCGTCCGGGACAGGGGGCTATGGCTACACCTTC
TRBJ2-7 . TRBV19 . CASSIPGGEQYF TGTGCCAGTAGTATTCCCGGAGGCGAGCAGTACTTC
TRBJ1-5 few TRBV7-9 . CASSLAEGWPQHF TGTGCCAGCAGCTTAGCGGAGGGCTGGCCCCAGCATTTT
TRBJ1-2 few TRBV6-7 . CASSFRLTANYGYTF TGTGCCAGCAGTTTCCGCCTGACAGCTAACTATGGCTACACCTTC
TRBJ2-3 . TRBV6-5 . CASSKTDTQYF TGTGCCAGCAGCAAAACAGATACGCAGTATTTT
TRBJ1-2 few TRBV4-1 . CASRIPGVGSFAGYTF TGCGCCAGCAGGATACCGGGGGTAGGATCTTTCGCTGGCTACACCTTC
TRBJ1-3 . TRBV19 . CASSRQQGISGNTIYF TGTGCCAGTAGTAGACAACAGGGAATCTCTGGAAACACCATATATTTT
TRBJ1-2 . TRBV3-1/TRBV3-2 . CASSRGDVYGYTF TGTGCCAGCAGCCGGGGGGATGTCTATGGCTACACCTTC
TRBJ1-3 . TRBV4-2 TRBD1 CASSPRQGGYGNTIYF TGTGCCAGCAGCCCTAGACAGGGGGGGTATGGAAACACCATATATTTT
TRBJ1-5 . TRBV6-5 . CASRTAENQPQHF TGTGCCAGCAGAACAGCGGAGAATCAGCCCCAGCATTTT
TRBJ2-7 . TRBV27 TRBD1 CASSPWARGQGDSYEQYF TGTGCCAGCAGTCCATGGGCCCGGGGACAGGGGGACTCCTACGAGCAGTACTTC
TRBJ2-2 . TRBV18 TRBD2 CASSQNGGTNTGELFF TGTGCCAGCTCACAAAACGGGGGGACGAACACCGGGGAGCTGTTTTTT
TRBJ2-7 . TRBV7-9 . CASTPRRSDEQYF TGTGCCAGCACCCCAAGGAGGAGCGACGAGCAGTACTTC
TRBJ2-3 . TRBV19 . CASSWAGVTDTQYF TGTGCCAGTAGTTGGGCAGGGGTCACAGATACGCAGTATTTT
TRBJ2-2 . TRBV18 . CASSQSLAAPTTGELFF TGTGCCAGCTCACAGTCCCTCGCGGCCCCCACCACCGGGGAGCTGTTTTTT
TRBJ2-7 . TRBV5-1 . CASSYSGTMVPYEQYF TGCGCCAGCAGCTACTCCGGGACAATGGTTCCCTACGAGCAGTACTTC
TRBJ2-7 once TRBV19 . CASSMGIRGFGQYF TGTGCCAGTAGTATGGGGATCAGGGGATTCGGGCAGTACTTC
TRBJ1-2 . TRBV28 . CASNPGANNYGYTF TGTGCCAGCAACCCAGGGGCCAACAACTATGGCTACACCTTC
TRBJ2-5 . TRBV24-1 . CATSDFDQGGETQYF TGTGCCACCAGTGATTTCGACCAGGGTGGGGAGACCCAGTACTTC
TRBJ1-5 . TRBV19 . CASGPGGGGQPQHF TGTGCCAGTGGCCCCGGGGGAGGCGGTCAGCCCCAGCATTTT
TRBJ2-3 . TRBV18 TRBD1 CASSPDRGWVATDTQYF TGTGCCAGCTCGCCCGACAGGGGATGGGTAGCCACAGATACGCAGTATTTT
TRBJ1-2 . TRBV5-1 . CASSFEGVAGYTF TGCGCCAGCAGCTTTGAGGGGGTTGCTGGCTACACCTTC
TRBJ2-7 . TRBV12-5 . CASGRTSDSSYEQYF TGTGCTAGTGGTCGAACATCGGACAGTTCCTACGAGCAGTACTTC
TRBJ2-5 . TRBV5-4 TRBD1 CASRVGQGLVETQYF TGTGCCAGCAGAGTGGGACAGGGTTTAGTCGAGACCCAGTACTTC
TRBJ2-1 . TRBV24-1 . CATSDTQRRNNEQFF TGTGCCACCAGTGACACCCAGCGCCGGAACAATGAGCAGTTCTTC
TRBJ1-1 . TRBV6-5 . CDQGSSMNTEAFF TGTGACCAGGGGAGCTCCATGAACACTGAAGCTTTCTTT
TRBJ1-2 . TRBV11-2 TRBD1 CASSSRDSYGYTF TGTGCCAGCAGCTCCCGGGACAGCTATGGCTACACCTTC
TRBJ2-7 . TRBV3-1/TRBV3-2 . CASSQRLVGEQYF TGTGCCAGCAGCCAAAGACTCGTGGGCGAGCAGTACTTC
TRBJ1-2 . TRBV6-1 . CASSEGGSYGYTF TGTGCCAGCAGTGAAGGGGGCAGTTATGGCTACACCTTC
TRBJ1-5 once TRBV19 TRBD1 CASSKDRAANQPQHF TGTGCCAGTAGTAAGGACAGGGCAGCCAATCAGCCCCAGCATTTT
TRBJ1-5 once TRBV15 . CATSRDRAGNQPQHF TGTGCCACCAGCAGAGATCGTGCAGGTAATCAGCCCCAGCATTTT
TRBJ1-2 . TRBV9 TRBD1 CASSVGVLGDRGFKDGYTF TGTGCCAGCAGCGTAGGGGTGTTGGGGGACAGGGGTTTTAAGGATGGCTACACCTTC
TRBJ2-7 . TRBV12-3/TRBV12-4 . CASSLGGVLEQYF TGTGCCAGCAGTTTGGGGGGAGTCTTGGAGCAGTACTTC
TRBJ1-2 . TRBV19 TRBD1 CASKLSDRGLYGYTF TGTGCCAGTAAACTTTCGGACAGGGGGCTCTATGGCTACACCTTC
TRBJ1-6 . TRBV5-4 TRBD1 CASSKIGQGVSSPLHF TGTGCCAGCAGCAAGATTGGACAGGGGGTTAGTTCACCCCTCCACTTT
TRBJ2-3 . TRBV24-1 TRBD2 CATSDCSLTSGPVTDTQYF TGTGCCACCAGTGATTGCTCACTGACTAGCGGGCCGGTCACAGATACGCAGTATTTT
TRBJ2-7 . TRBV28 . CASSSPGTRDFEQYF TGTGCCAGCAGTTCACCCGGGACACGAGACTTCGAGCAGTACTTC
TRBJ1-5 . TRBV28 . CASKRGGAPVVGNQPQHF TGTGCCAGCAAGCGAGGGGGGGCGCCGGTTGTGGGCAATCAGCCCCAGCATTTT
TRBJ2-3 . TRBV30 TRBD2 CAWNLAGGEDTQYF TGTGCCTGGAATCTAGCGGGAGGAGAGGATACGCAGTATTTT
TRBJ1-6 . TRBV14 TRBD1 CASSLIGQGLNSPLHF TGTGCCAGCAGCCTTATTGGACAGGGGCTGAATTCACCCCTCCACTTT
TRBJ2-5 . TRBV30 . CAWSADRTMGETQYF TGTGCCTGGAGTGCAGACAGAACGATGGGCGAGACCCAGTACTTC
TRBJ2-1 . TRBV18 . CASSPPRGPYNEQFF TGTGCCAGCTCACCACCCAGGGGCCCATACAATGAGCAGTTCTTC
TRBJ1-5 . TRBV4-1 . CASSQGSEYQPQHF TGCGCCAGCAGCCAAGGGTCCGAGTATCAGCCCCAGCATTTT
TRBJ1-1 . TRBV20-1 TRBD1 CSASRQGRTFF TGCAGTGCTAGTAGACAGGGGAGAACTTTCTTT
TRBJ1-6 . TRBV19 . CASSMRRENSPLHF TGTGCCAGTAGTATGCGCAGGGAAAATTCACCCCTCCACTTT
TRBJ1-2 . TRBV7-9 TRBD1 CASSLVGTGTKGYTF TGTGCCAGCAGCTTAGTCGGGACAGGGACGAAGGGCTACACCTTC
TRBJ1-4 . TRBV14 . CASSQSLIPVVPEKLFF TGTGCCAGCAGCCAATCCCTGATCCCGGTGGTTCCTGAAAAACTGTTTTTT
TRBJ1-1 . TRBV12-3/TRBV12-4 . CASSRQAGTEAFF TGTGCCAGCAGTAGACAGGCGGGCACTGAAGCTTTCTTT
TRBJ1-5 . TRBV28 TRBD1 CASARQGAGNQPQHF TGTGCCAGCGCTCGACAGGGGGCAGGGAATCAGCCCCAGCATTTT
TRBJ1-2 . TRBV23-1 . CASSPRAGANYGYTF TGCGCCAGCAGTCCCCGAGCAGGGGCTAACTATGGCTACACCTTC
TRBJ2-1 . TRBV2 TRBD2 CASRETSVTYNEQFF TGTGCCAGCAGGGAGACTAGCGTTACGTACAATGAGCAGTTCTTC
TRBJ1-2 . TRBV3-1/TRBV3-2 . CASSQTYPGVNGYTF TGTGCCAGCAGCCAAACCTATCCGGGGGTTAATGGCTACACCTTC